This TCR beta chain originates from a study of blood T cell repertoires in COVID-19. Produced via immunoSEQ multiplex PCR; TCRdb's table is partial and in-frame only. The top ten hold about 3% of the sample, which has under 300,000 clones, 86% seen once. Per germline, CDR1 MDHEN and CDR2 SYDVKM. J gave up 4 bases and V 4 bases, and 5 bases lay outside the gene matches. The CDR3 has 15 residues. Sequencing was performed on peripheral blood. The J gene is TRBJ2-7, the V gene TRBV28, with 12 nucleotides matching TRBD2. This TCR came from a woman aged 25 to 39 with active or convalescent COVID-19. CDR3 nucleotide sequence: TGTGCCAGCAGTTCGAGTCTAGCGGGGGGGTACGAGCAGTACTTC. Protein: CASSSSLAGGYEQYF.